This TCR beta chain comes out of a study of blood T cell repertoires in COVID-19. Study in general: The United States, Italy and Spain supplied acute and convalescent COVID-19 samples.

V was trimmed by 3 bases and J by 7 bases, leaving 13 bases between them. This CDR3 has 15 amino acids. CDR1 is SGHVS, CDR2 FQNEAQ, per germline. Per the original data handling: How many nucleated cells were present was estimated from reference gene primer amplification. Produced via immunoSEQ multiplex PCR; TCRdb's table is partial and in-frame only. That table is the source of V, J and clone size, and D and trimming were worked out from the DNA. Of 250,000 to 300,000 clones listed, 75% to 90% were seen once; the top ten hold approximately 2.2%. The source of this sequence is a man in his fifties with acute or convalescent COVID-19. The specimen was peripheral blood. V is TRBV7-8 and J is TRBJ1-6, with D perhaps matching TRBD1 (6 bases). Here the CDR3 reads CASSFHQGTNSPLHF. CDR3 coding DNA: TGTGCCAGCAGCTTTCACCAGGGGACGAATTCACCCCTCCACTTT. The variable domain in full, with the rest retrieved from reference TRBV7-8 and TRBJ1-6, is GAGVSQSPRYKVAKRGQDVALRCDPISGHVSLFWYQQALGQGPEFLTYFQNEAQLDKSGLPSDRFFAERPEGSVSTLKIQRTQQEDSAVYLCASSFHQGTNSPLHFGNGTRLTVT.